This T cell receptor beta chain was sequenced for a study of blood T cell repertoires in COVID-19 (dated by TCRdb to between 2020 and 2021). Regarding the complete study: Samples from collaborators originated in the United States, Italy and Spain and spanned both the acute and convalescent phases of COVID-19. The repertoires were made available in a free public database intended to serve as a resource for research on the immune response to SARS-CoV-2. The material from the prospective study consisted of cDNA or gDNA derived from T cells, B-cell-depleted T cells, or PBMCs. The samples were drawn from the first 160 participants of the ongoing ImmuneRACE study and from over a thousand subjects provided by 6 global collaborators. Where available, HLA class I and class II types were taken from metadata supplied by the sample provider and were not determined by assay-based typing. Subjects who had been exposed to COVID-19, were actively infected with it, or had recovered from it provided the deeply sampled blood TCRbeta repertoires that made up the dataset. The sample metadata nearly always contained a de-identified subject ID, COVID-19 status, age in years and sex.

The study at large found these results: Clinical and demographic metadata were provided uncurated, with the amount varying by source and participant.

Collaborating institutions collected whole blood in K2EDTA tubes following their own protocols. Collaborator samples were shipped for TCRbeta analysis as frozen whole blood, isolated PBMCs, or DNA extracted from either sample type. Comment on this clone: This receptor's antigen is unknown. Base qualities are not at hand, and no much larger clone is one base apart.

The germline V gene specifies KGHDR as CDR1 and SFDVKD as CDR2. The CDR3 spans 13 residues, from the cysteine through the phenylalanine. The entry retains the CDR3 DNA only, 39 bases that are in frame from base 1. V is cut by 6 bases and J by 2 bases, and the space between the germline ends is 9 bases. TCRbeta CDR3 regions were amplified from genomic DNA by means of the immunoSEQ Assay, a bias-controlled multiplex PCR. Regarding the original processing steps: The number of nucleated cells in each sample was estimated by amplification of reference gene primers within the assay. Sequence reads were collapsed and filtered to measure the absolute abundance of every unique TCRbeta CDR3 rearrangement. For each sample, productive Simpson clonality was calculated as the square root of Simpson's diversity index across productive rearrangements. The table was pulled from immuneACCESS by TCRdb, which kept in-frame rearrangements only. Such tables lose some clones; where checked, under half of the loss comes from unresolved V genes, and the rest has no known cause. That table furnishes V, J and clone size, whereas the DNA furnished D and trimming. The sample includes some 150,000 clones, with roughly 79% observed a single time. 8% to 9% of the sample is in the top ten clones.

The sequence derives from a human donor with acute or convalescent COVID-19. The donor label of this sample is uncertain. Sequenced sample: peripheral blood. The rearrangement joined TRBV24-1 to TRBJ2-5; a tentative D match to TRBD2 spans 6 bases. The nucleotides are TGTGCCACCAGTCGGGGGAATCAAGAGACCCAGTACTTC. This gives the protein CATSRGNQETQYF.